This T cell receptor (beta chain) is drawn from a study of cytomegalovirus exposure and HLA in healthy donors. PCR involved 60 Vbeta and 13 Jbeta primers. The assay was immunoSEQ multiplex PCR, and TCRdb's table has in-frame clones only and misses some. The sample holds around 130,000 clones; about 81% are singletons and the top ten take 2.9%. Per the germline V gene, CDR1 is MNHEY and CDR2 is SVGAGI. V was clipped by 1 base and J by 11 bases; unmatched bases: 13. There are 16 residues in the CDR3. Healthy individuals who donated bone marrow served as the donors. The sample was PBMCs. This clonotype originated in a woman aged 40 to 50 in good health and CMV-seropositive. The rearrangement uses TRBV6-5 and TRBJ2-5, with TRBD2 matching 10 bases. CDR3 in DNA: TGTGCCAGCAGTTACTTACGGACTAGCGGTGATAGGAAGCAGTACTTC. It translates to CASSYLRTSGDRKQYF.